These T cell receptor beta chains were read from a single sample in a study of shared clonotypes between healthy human individuals. The data were produced by immunoSEQ multiplex PCR, yet TCRdb's version contains in-frame clones alone and is incomplete. The sample contains hundreds of thousands of clones, approximately 75% of which appear only once. What was sequenced was memory CD4+ T cells sorted from blood. These receptors all stem from a woman aged 30 to 39 in good health. Both conserved end residues are part of each CDR3. D genes are given only for firm matches. Clone size appears in some rows only: once, few, many, or a class for an expanded clone.

j_call: TRBJ1-1
clone_size: .
d_call: .
v_call: TRBV18
cdr3_nt: TGTGCCAGCTCGATAGCTGTGAACACTGAAGCTTTCTTT
cdr3_aa: CASSIAVNTEAFF

j_call: TRBJ1-3
clone_size: once
d_call: .
v_call: TRBV7-2
cdr3_nt: TGTGCCAGCCGGGCCAGGAACTCTGGAAACACCATATATTTT
cdr3_aa: CASRARNSGNTIYF

j_call: TRBJ1-2
clone_size: .
d_call: TRBD1
v_call: TRBV2
cdr3_nt: TGTGCCAGCAGTTCTCGACAAGGGGGCCATGGCTACACCTTC
cdr3_aa: CASSSRQGGHGYTF

j_call: TRBJ2-3
clone_size: few
d_call: .
v_call: TRBV4-1
cdr3_nt: TGCGCCAGCAGCCTTTCAACCCTGGGAGAAACAGATACGCAGTATTTT
cdr3_aa: CASSLSTLGETDTQYF

j_call: TRBJ1-5
clone_size: .
d_call: .
v_call: TRBV28
cdr3_nt: TGTGCCAGCAGTTTACCTACCCTGAGATATAGCAATCAGCCCCAGCATTTT
cdr3_aa: CASSLPTLRYSNQPQHF

j_call: TRBJ2-4
clone_size: .
d_call: TRBD2
v_call: TRBV7-2
cdr3_nt: TGTGCCAGCAGCGTACCGGGACTAGCGGGAGGAGTTAAAAACATTCAGTACTTC
cdr3_aa: CASSVPGLAGGVKNIQYF

j_call: TRBJ2-3
clone_size: .
d_call: TRBD2
v_call: TRBV7-2
cdr3_nt: TGTGCCAGCAGCTCCCTCCGGACTAGCCAGTATTTT
cdr3_aa: CASSSLRTSQYF

j_call: TRBJ2-3
clone_size: .
d_call: TRBD2
v_call: TRBV29-1
cdr3_nt: TGCAGCGTACATAGACTAGCGGGAGGAGCAGATACGCAGTATTTT
cdr3_aa: CSVHRLAGGADTQYF

j_call: TRBJ2-2
clone_size: .
d_call: TRBD1
v_call: TRBV5-4
cdr3_nt: TGTGCCAGCAGCCCCGGACAGGGGCCTACTCCCGGGGAGCTGTTTTTT
cdr3_aa: CASSPGQGPTPGELFF

j_call: TRBJ2-3
clone_size: few
d_call: TRBD2
v_call: TRBV7-8
cdr3_nt: TGTGCCAGCAGCATTAGCGGGACAAGAGATACGCAGTATTTT
cdr3_aa: CASSISGTRDTQYF

j_call: TRBJ2-1
clone_size: .
d_call: TRBD2
v_call: TRBV4-2
cdr3_nt: TGTGCCAGCAGGGGAGCGGGAGTCGATGAGCAGTTCTTC
cdr3_aa: CASRGAGVDEQFF

j_call: TRBJ1-1
clone_size: .
d_call: .
v_call: TRBV7-9
cdr3_nt: TGTGCCAGCAGCTTGGTCATGGGAACTGAAGCTTTCTTT
cdr3_aa: CASSLVMGTEAFF

j_call: TRBJ2-5
clone_size: .
d_call: .
v_call: TRBV7-9
cdr3_nt: TGTGCCAGCAGCTTGCGTTCGGTATTTGAGACCCAGTACTTC
cdr3_aa: CASSLRSVFETQYF

j_call: TRBJ2-2
clone_size: few
d_call: .
v_call: TRBV28
cdr3_nt: TGTGCCAGCAGGTACAGAAACACCGGGGAGCTGTTTTTT
cdr3_aa: CASRYRNTGELFF

j_call: TRBJ1-1
clone_size: .
d_call: .
v_call: TRBV19
cdr3_nt: TGTGCCAGTAGTCTAAACAGGGATACTGAAGCTTTCTTT
cdr3_aa: CASSLNRDTEAFF

j_call: TRBJ1-2
clone_size: .
d_call: .
v_call: TRBV28
cdr3_nt: TGTGCCAGCAGGCCCCCCGGGTTTGGCTACACCTTC
cdr3_aa: CASRPPGFGYTF

j_call: TRBJ2-7
clone_size: .
d_call: TRBD2
v_call: TRBV6-5
cdr3_nt: TGTGCCAGCAGTTACGCTCCAGCGGCCGGGGGGGAGCAGTACTTC
cdr3_aa: CASSYAPAAGGEQYF

j_call: TRBJ1-3
clone_size: .
d_call: .
v_call: TRBV21-1
cdr3_nt: TGTGCCAGCACCCACCCAGGGGCCTGTGGAAACACCATATATTTT
cdr3_aa: CASTHPGACGNTIYF

j_call: TRBJ2-7
clone_size: once
d_call: TRBD2
v_call: TRBV5-1
cdr3_nt: TGCGCCAGCAGCTCGACCAGGGAGGGAATCTACGAGCAGTACTTC
cdr3_aa: CASSSTREGIYEQYF

j_call: TRBJ1-5
clone_size: .
d_call: .
v_call: TRBV19
cdr3_nt: TGTGCCAGTAGTATAGTCGGGCAGGGAGAACGTCAGCCCCAGCATTTT
cdr3_aa: CASSIVGQGERQPQHF

j_call: TRBJ1-3
clone_size: .
d_call: .
v_call: TRBV5-6
cdr3_nt: TGTGCCAGCAGCTTAAGAGGTCCTGGAAACACCATATATTTT
cdr3_aa: CASSLRGPGNTIYF

j_call: TRBJ1-4
clone_size: .
d_call: .
v_call: TRBV5-1
cdr3_nt: TGCGCCAGCAGCTTGACTTCGACCCGAGGGGAAAAACTGTTTTTT
cdr3_aa: CASSLTSTRGEKLFF

j_call: TRBJ2-7
clone_size: .
d_call: TRBD2
v_call: TRBV2
cdr3_nt: TGTGCCAGCAAACTAGCGGGATACGAGCAGTACTTC
cdr3_aa: CASKLAGYEQYF

j_call: TRBJ1-5
clone_size: .
d_call: .
v_call: TRBV29-1
cdr3_nt: TGCAGCGTTTTTTTTATATGGGACTTTAGCAATCAGCCCCAGCATTTT
cdr3_aa: CSVFFIWDFSNQPQHF

j_call: TRBJ2-7
clone_size: .
d_call: TRBD2
v_call: TRBV29-1
cdr3_nt: TGCAGCGTTGTGGGACTAGCGGGAGAATCCTACGAGCAGTACTTC
cdr3_aa: CSVVGLAGESYEQYF

j_call: TRBJ2-7
clone_size: .
d_call: TRBD2
v_call: TRBV18
cdr3_nt: TGTGCCAGCTCACCTCGACTAGCGGGGAGCTCCTACGAGCAGTACTTC
cdr3_aa: CASSPRLAGSSYEQYF

j_call: TRBJ2-6
clone_size: .
d_call: .
v_call: TRBV4-1
cdr3_nt: TGCGCCAGCAGCCAAGTAGGAGGGGCCAACGTCCTGACTTTC
cdr3_aa: CASSQVGGANVLTF

j_call: TRBJ2-3
clone_size: few
d_call: TRBD2
v_call: TRBV14
cdr3_nt: TGTGCCAGCAGCCAGCGGACTAGCGGGAGGGCCGAGACAGATACGCAGTATTTT
cdr3_aa: CASSQRTSGRAETDTQYF

j_call: TRBJ2-7
clone_size: .
d_call: .
v_call: TRBV6-4
cdr3_nt: TGTGCCAGCAAAATGCCGGGACGGCCCTCCTACGAGCAGTACTTC
cdr3_aa: CASKMPGRPSYEQYF

j_call: TRBJ2-3
clone_size: .
d_call: .
v_call: TRBV5-1
cdr3_nt: TGCGCCAGCAGCTCCGCTCCGGGAAACACAGATACGCAGTATTTT
cdr3_aa: CASSSAPGNTDTQYF

j_call: TRBJ1-5
clone_size: .
d_call: TRBD1
v_call: TRBV11-2
cdr3_nt: TGTGCCAGCAGGGGAACAGGGGAGAGACAGCCCCAGCATTTT
cdr3_aa: CASRGTGERQPQHF

j_call: TRBJ1-2
clone_size: .
d_call: .
v_call: TRBV6-6
cdr3_nt: TGTGCCAGCAGGGGTCTACCGTCGAAATCGGGCTACACCTTC
cdr3_aa: CASRGLPSKSGYTF

j_call: TRBJ2-7
clone_size: many
d_call: TRBD2
v_call: TRBV19
cdr3_nt: TGTGCCAGTAGTAAGTTCTACAAAGGGAGGGGTAATTTCTACGAGCAGTACTTC
cdr3_aa: CASSKFYKGRGNFYEQYF

j_call: TRBJ1-2
clone_size: few
d_call: TRBD1
v_call: TRBV6-5
cdr3_nt: TGTGCCAGCAGGTCAGACAGGGTTGGCTACACCTTC
cdr3_aa: CASRSDRVGYTF

j_call: TRBJ2-7
clone_size: .
d_call: TRBD1
v_call: TRBV5-1
cdr3_nt: TGCGCCAGCAGCTTTACGACAGGGTCGAACGAGCAGTACTTC
cdr3_aa: CASSFTTGSNEQYF

j_call: TRBJ2-1
clone_size: .
d_call: TRBD2
v_call: TRBV19
cdr3_nt: TGTGCCAGTAGTAGAAGCGGGAGGGGGGAGGAGCAGTTCTTC
cdr3_aa: CASSRSGRGEEQFF

j_call: TRBJ2-3
clone_size: once
d_call: .
v_call: TRBV7-2
cdr3_nt: TGTGCCAGCAGAGGGGGGAGAGGGCAGTATTTT
cdr3_aa: CASRGGRGQYF

j_call: TRBJ2-5
clone_size: .
d_call: .
v_call: TRBV4-1
cdr3_nt: TGCGCCAGCAGCCAAGTGGACTTCCAAGAGACCCAGTACTTC
cdr3_aa: CASSQVDFQETQYF

j_call: TRBJ2-3
clone_size: .
d_call: TRBD2
v_call: TRBV4-2
cdr3_nt: TGTGCCAGCAGCCAACCCAGCGGGGGGAGCTATACGCAGTATTTT
cdr3_aa: CASSQPSGGSYTQYF

j_call: TRBJ2-3
clone_size: many
d_call: .
v_call: TRBV28
cdr3_nt: TGTGCCAGCAGTACTCGCAGAAGTAGCACAGATACGCAGTATTTT
cdr3_aa: CASSTRRSSTDTQYF

j_call: TRBJ2-3
clone_size: .
d_call: TRBD2
v_call: TRBV7-9
cdr3_nt: TGTGCCAGCAGCAGCCGCCTAGCGGGGATAACAGATACGCAGTATTTT
cdr3_aa: CASSSRLAGITDTQYF

j_call: TRBJ2-7
clone_size: .
d_call: .
v_call: TRBV27
cdr3_nt: TGTGCCAGCAGTTTGCAGGCGGCCTACGAGCAGTACTTC
cdr3_aa: CASSLQAAYEQYF

j_call: TRBJ1-5
clone_size: .
d_call: .
v_call: TRBV28
cdr3_nt: TGTGCCAGCCAGGCGAAGGGGTCGAGCAATCAGCCCCAGCATTTT
cdr3_aa: CASQAKGSSNQPQHF

j_call: TRBJ1-5
clone_size: .
d_call: .
v_call: TRBV27
cdr3_nt: TGTGCCAGCAGTGCAAGTAGAGATCAGCCCCAGCATTTT
cdr3_aa: CASSASRDQPQHF

j_call: TRBJ2-2
clone_size: few
d_call: TRBD2
v_call: TRBV11-2
cdr3_nt: TGTGCCAGCAGCTCCGGGATAGCGGGGGACACCGGGGAGCTGTTTTTT
cdr3_aa: CASSSGIAGDTGELFF

j_call: TRBJ1-2
clone_size: .
d_call: .
v_call: TRBV10-3
cdr3_nt: TGTGCCATCAGTGAGAGCAGGGGACACAATAACTATGGCTACACCTTC
cdr3_aa: CAISESRGHNNYGYTF

j_call: TRBJ1-1
clone_size: .
d_call: .
v_call: TRBV7-6
cdr3_nt: TGTGCCAGCAGTTTACAGAGTTCGAACACTGAAGCTTTCTTT
cdr3_aa: CASSLQSSNTEAFF

j_call: TRBJ1-4
clone_size: many
d_call: .
v_call: TRBV5-1
cdr3_nt: TGCGCCAGCAGCCTGGGGCAGGTGATTAATGAAAAACTGTTTTTT
cdr3_aa: CASSLGQVINEKLFF

j_call: TRBJ1-4
clone_size: .
d_call: .
v_call: TRBV6-6
cdr3_nt: TGTGCCAGCAGTTATCGCCAGGGATTATCTAATGAAAAACTGTTTTTT
cdr3_aa: CASSYRQGLSNEKLFF

j_call: TRBJ1-1
clone_size: .
d_call: .
v_call: TRBV7-9
cdr3_nt: TGTGCCAGCAGCTCGTCAGGGTGGAACACTGAAGCTTTCTTT
cdr3_aa: CASSSSGWNTEAFF

j_call: TRBJ2-7
clone_size: .
d_call: TRBD1
v_call: TRBV19
cdr3_nt: TGTGCCAGTAGTACACAGGGGGCCGGCGGCGAGCAGTACTTC
cdr3_aa: CASSTQGAGGEQYF

j_call: TRBJ2-1
clone_size: few
d_call: .
v_call: TRBV2
cdr3_nt: TGTGCCAGCAGGGAAGGTAGGGGGGGGAATGAGCAGTTCTTC
cdr3_aa: CASREGRGGNEQFF

j_call: TRBJ2-7
clone_size: once
d_call: .
v_call: TRBV5-1
cdr3_nt: TGCGCCAGCAGCTTGTCGGAGGGCTACGAGCAGTACTTC
cdr3_aa: CASSLSEGYEQYF

j_call: TRBJ2-4
clone_size: .
d_call: .
v_call: TRBV5-1
cdr3_nt: TGCGCCAGCAGCTTAAAGGAAGCCAAAAACATTCAGTACTTC
cdr3_aa: CASSLKEAKNIQYF

j_call: TRBJ2-7
clone_size: .
d_call: .
v_call: TRBV21-1
cdr3_nt: TGTGCCAGCAGCAAAACAAGGCACCCTACCTACGAGCAGTACTTC
cdr3_aa: CASSKTRHPTYEQYF

j_call: TRBJ2-4
clone_size: .
d_call: .
v_call: TRBV19
cdr3_nt: TGTGCCAGTAGTATACAGGGCTCTGGCAAAAACATTCAGTACTTC
cdr3_aa: CASSIQGSGKNIQYF

j_call: TRBJ1-3
clone_size: .
d_call: .
v_call: TRBV6-5
cdr3_nt: TGTGCCAGCAGTTACGCCATTGCTCCGGGAAACACCATATATTTT
cdr3_aa: CASSYAIAPGNTIYF

j_call: TRBJ2-6
clone_size: .
d_call: .
v_call: TRBV9
cdr3_nt: TGTGCCAGCAGCGTAGCGGAAGGAGGTGGTTTCTCTGGGGCCAACGTCCTGACTTTC
cdr3_aa: CASSVAEGGGFSGANVLTF

j_call: TRBJ2-1
clone_size: .
d_call: TRBD2
v_call: TRBV6-4
cdr3_nt: TGTGCCAGCAGTGAAGGACTAGCGGGGGACAATGAGCAGTTCTTC
cdr3_aa: CASSEGLAGDNEQFF

j_call: TRBJ1-4
clone_size: .
d_call: .
v_call: TRBV5-1
cdr3_nt: TGCGCCAGCAGCATCGGGTCACCTATGCGGGAAAAACTGTTTTTT
cdr3_aa: CASSIGSPMREKLFF